The 12 T cell receptor beta chains below come from one sample, sequenced in a study of breast tumors, draining lymph nodes, adjacent tissues. TCRdb re-called the multiplex PCR reads with MiXCR, one entry per CDR3 protein. The profile shows approximately 170,000 distinct CDR3 sequences, approximately 30% of them singletons. The lymph nodes were axillary draining lymph nodes from breast cancer patients. Material: axillary lymph node tissue. The receptors were sampled from a female donor with breast cancer. Some clones in this sample may be carry-over from other donors' samples.

This rearrangement joins TRBV19 to TRBJ1-1; D unclear. The V gene lost 6 bases and the J gene lost 4 bases, with 9 bases spanning the gap. The V gene's germline CDR1 is LNHDA and CDR2 SQIVND (reference sequence). The CDR3 covers 12 residues. The CDR3 region has the DNA TGTGCCAGTAGGCTAGCGGGCACTGAAGCTTTCTTT. Protein: CASRLAGTEAFF.

This clonotype was counted at least ten times. The CDR3 coding sequence is TGTGCCAGCAGCTTAGGCCGGGTGGGCCAAGAGACCCAGTACTTC. Its protein product is CASSLGRVGQETQYF. The chain uses TRBV7-9 and TRBJ2-5, with D unclear. CDR3 length equals 15 residues. Trimming removed 1 base at V and 1 base at J, with 10 bases between. Germline V gives CDR1 SEHNR, CDR2 FQNEAQ (reference sequence).

With respect to this clonotype: A much larger clone lies a single base off, so this may be a read error. This chain joins TRBV4-1 and TRBJ1-3; unclear D gene. This CDR3 is 18 amino acids long. Germline-derived CDR1 and CDR2 are MGHRA and YSYEKL. DNA for the CDR3: TGTGCCAGCAGCCAAGATCTTGTTAACGGATTCTCTGGAAGCACCATATATTTT. Translation gives CASSQDLVNGFSGSTIYF.

This clonotype was seen at least ten times. The chain employs TRBV27 and TRBJ2-1; no reliable D call. Germline values: CDR1 MNHEY, CDR2 SMNVEV (reference sequence). The CDR3 has 13 residues. Trimming stripped 1 base from V and 5 bases from J, with 6 bases between. The DNA of the CDR3 is TGTGCCAGCAGTTTATGGGTGGACAATGAGCAGTTCTTC. Its protein is CASSLWVDNEQFF.

This chain connects TRBV2 to TRBJ2-7; 9 bases are shared with TRBD2. V was clipped by 6 bases and J by 4 bases; unmatched bases: 7. This CDR3 has 14 residues. Germline CDR1 reads SNHLY; CDR2 reads FYNNEI. The CDR3 sequence: CASRVAGEFYEQYF. The CDR3 nucleotides read TGTGCCAGCAGGGTAGCGGGAGAGTTTTACGAGCAGTACTTC.

This clonotype has ten or more counts. This chain uses TRBV18 with TRBJ2-5; no clear D gene. This CDR3 spans 14 amino acids. Germline loops: CDR1 KGHSH, CDR2 LQKENI. V gave up 2 bases and J gave up 1 base, with 8 bases separating them. The CDR3 DNA sequence: TGTGCCAGCTCACCAGGTGGACCCCAAGAGACCCAGTACTTC. This translates into CASSPGGPQETQYF. Looking up the rest from reference TRBV18 and TRBJ2-5 gives the full variable domain: NAGVMQNPRHLVRRRGQEARLRCSPMKGHSHVYWYRQLPEEGLKFMVYLQKENIIDESGMPKERFSAEFPKEGPSILRIQQVVRGDSAAYFCASSPGGPQETQYFGPGTRLLVL.

A note on this clonotype: This could be a read error, since a much larger clone is one nucleotide away. The genes are TRBV6-5 and TRBJ1-2; perhaps TRBD1 as D (6 bases). V gave up 5 bases and J gave up 4 bases, with 17 bases separating them. Germline V gene sequence: CDR1 MNHEY, CDR2 SVGAGI. CDR3 length equals 15 residues. CDR3 in DNA: TGTGCCAGCAGTCCACCGGTGGGGGCTGCCTATGGCTACACCTTC. It codes for CASSPPVGAAYGYTF.

The chain couples TRBV7-9 to TRBJ2-4; perhaps D is TRBD1 or TRBD2 (5 bases each). The CDR3 consists of 14 residues. Germline CDR1 and CDR2: SEHNR and FQNEAQ (reference sequence). With 3 bases removed from V and 8 bases from J, the gap between germline ends came to 14 bases. The CDR3 DNA reads as TGTGCCAGCAGCTTCCCCGGGACCGGTGACATTCAGTACTTC. It codes for CASSFPGTGDIQYF. The complete variable domain, with remaining parts taken from reference TRBV7-9 and TRBJ2-4, reads DTGVSQNPRHKITKRGQNVTFRCDPISEHNRLYWYRQTLGQGPEFLTYFQNEAQLEKSRLLSDRFSAERPKGSFSTLEIQRTEQGDSAMYLCASSFPGTGDIQYFGAGTRLSVL.

At least ten counts were recorded for this clonotype. This chain joins TRBV7-9 and TRBJ2-3; 7 bases line up with TRBD2. The junction had 7 bases not matched to a gene; V was cut back by 5 bases and J by 2 bases. Germline CDR1 and CDR2: SEHNR and FQNEAQ (reference sequence). There are 15 residues in the CDR3. CDR3 sequence: CASSGLAETTDTQYF. The CDR3 nucleotides read TGTGCCAGCAGCGGGCTAGCGGAGACCACAGATACGCAGTATTTT.

Concerning this clonotype: An end of the junction does not agree with germline; a read error may underlie this. The rearrangement links TRBV6-1 to TRBJ2-7, with D unresolved. The CDR3 runs to 14 residues. CDR1 is MNHNS and CDR2 is SASEGT in the germline V gene. CDR3 in DNA: TGTGCCAGCAGTCAAGCGCCGACATCGGGCGAGCAGTACTTC. Protein: CASSQAPTSGEQYF.

The gene calls are TRBV29-1 and TRBJ2-3; maybe TRBD1 (7 bases). The CDR3 runs 16 residues. V shed 8 bases and J shed 0 bases, with 21 bases lying between them. Germline V gives CDR1 SQVTM, CDR2 ANQGSEA. The CDR3 DNA reads TGCAGCCTCGCAGGGGGGCAGGCTGTGAGCACAGATACGCAGTATTTT. Protein product: CSLAGGQAVSTDTQYF.

In nucleotides, the CDR3 is TGTGCCAGCAGCTTTGGGGGGAGCAATGAGCAGTTCTTC. Translation gives CASSFGGSNEQFF. V usage is TRBV7-3 and J usage is TRBJ2-1, with D possibly being TRBD2 (6 bases). Per the germline V gene, CDR1 is SGHTA and CDR2 is FQGTGA. The CDR3 consists of 13 residues. Deletions cut 3 bases from V and 6 bases from J, with 9 bases between.